This is a list of T cell receptor beta chains from one sample in a study of identical twins. TCRdb re-called the 5' RACE reads with MiXCR, one entry per CDR3 protein. Of some 460,000 distinct CDR3 sequences listed, 12% to 15% are singletons. This sample also appeared in a second study, on yellow fever vaccine responses in identical twins.

The sample comprised CD4+ T cells sorted from blood. The origin of the receptors is a woman aged 18-29 years in good health. The CDR3 runs from the conserved cysteine through the conserved F or W. The D gene is left open where the match is weak. Some rows mark clone size as missing; the rest say once, few, many or name a class of expanded clone.

DNA: TGTGCCAGCAGCTTAGTTGAGACAAATGAGCAGTTCTTC
CDR3: CASSLVETNEQFF
D: .
J: TRBJ2-1
size: few
V: TRBV7-2

DNA: TGCAGTGCTAGATCCCTAGCCCACACAGATACGCAGTATTTT
CDR3: CSARSLAHTDTQYF
D: .
J: TRBJ2-3
size: many
V: TRBV20-1

DNA: TGTGCCAGCAGCTCTGATGGGGCAGGGAGTACAGATACGCAGTATTTT
CDR3: CASSSDGAGSTDTQYF
D: .
J: TRBJ2-3
size: few
V: TRBV7-2

DNA: TGTGCCAGCAAACTCGCTAGCGGGACTTCCCGGGGATACAATGAGCAGTTCTTC
CDR3: CASKLASGTSRGYNEQFF
D: TRBD2
J: TRBJ2-1
size: .
V: TRBV12-3/TRBV12-4

DNA: TGTGCCAGCAGTTTCCGGGGGGCATCCAACAATGAGCAGTTCTTC
CDR3: CASSFRGASNNEQFF
D: .
J: TRBJ2-1
size: .
V: TRBV6-2/TRBV6-3

DNA: TGCAGTGCTACACGGGGGATCAGGCATGAGCAGTTCTTC
CDR3: CSATRGIRHEQFF
D: .
J: TRBJ2-1
size: .
V: TRBV20-1

DNA: TGCAGCGGGCGAGGGTTTTCCTACGAGCAGTACTTC
CDR3: CSGRGFSYEQYF
D: .
J: TRBJ2-7
size: many
V: TRBV29-1

DNA: TGCGCCAGCAGCCAAGAGTCGCAGAGCATGAACACTGAAGCTTTCTTT
CDR3: CASSQESQSMNTEAFF
D: .
J: TRBJ1-1
size: .
V: TRBV4-3

DNA: TGCGCCAGCAGCCAAGATCCCGGGGGGGGAGCCAATGAGCAGTTCTTC
CDR3: CASSQDPGGGANEQFF
D: TRBD2
J: TRBJ2-1
size: few
V: TRBV4-3

DNA: TGCGCCAGCAGCCGGCTAGCGGGGGAGGACGAGCAGTACTTC
CDR3: CASSRLAGEDEQYF
D: TRBD2
J: TRBJ2-7
size: many
V: TRBV5-1

DNA: TGTGCCAGCAGCCACGGCGGGGGCGGACAGCCCCAGCATTTT
CDR3: CASSHGGGGQPQHF
D: .
J: TRBJ1-5
size: .
V: TRBV28

DNA: TGTGCCAGCAGTTTTGAGCTAAATGAGCAGTTCTTC
CDR3: CASSFELNEQFF
D: .
J: TRBJ2-1
size: .
V: TRBV12-3/TRBV12-4

DNA: TGTGCCAGCAGCTTACTAGCGGGAATAGATACGCAGTATTTT
CDR3: CASSLLAGIDTQYF
D: TRBD2
J: TRBJ2-3
size: .
V: TRBV2

DNA: TGTGCCAGCAGCTCCCAGATGGGGGTGGGCACCGGGGAGCTGTTTTTT
CDR3: CASSSQMGVGTGELFF
D: .
J: TRBJ2-2
size: .
V: TRBV7-3

DNA: TGTGCCAGCAATCCTCTGAGCTCCTACAATGAGCAGTTCTTC
CDR3: CASNPLSSYNEQFF
D: .
J: TRBJ2-1
size: few
V: TRBV7-8

DNA: TGTGCCAGCACCGGGACCGAGTGGGGTAAAGGATCCTACAATGAGCAGTTCTTC
CDR3: CASTGTEWGKGSYNEQFF
D: .
J: TRBJ2-1
size: .
V: TRBV27

DNA: TGTTCCTCAGCAATGGGGGATGAGCAGTTCTTC
CDR3: CSSAMGDEQFF
D: .
J: TRBJ2-1
size: .
V: TRBV6-2/TRBV6-3

DNA: TGCGCCAGCAGCTTGGGTGATGGACCTGCTGGAGAGACCCAGTACTTC
CDR3: CASSLGDGPAGETQYF
D: .
J: TRBJ2-5
size: many
V: TRBV5-1

DNA: TGTGCCAGCAGCAAAGGGGGGCAGAACTATGGCTACACCTTC
CDR3: CASSKGGQNYGYTF
D: .
J: TRBJ1-2
size: few
V: TRBV21-1

DNA: TGTGCCAGCAGCTTGGTTACTAGCGGGGGGGCAGGAACCGCCGGGGAGCTGTTTTTT
CDR3: CASSLVTSGGAGTAGELFF
D: TRBD2
J: TRBJ2-2
size: few
V: TRBV5-4

DNA: TGTGCCACCGGGACGACTAGCGGGAGTGGAGATACGCAGTATTTT
CDR3: CATGTTSGSGDTQYF
D: TRBD2
J: TRBJ2-3
size: .
V: TRBV15